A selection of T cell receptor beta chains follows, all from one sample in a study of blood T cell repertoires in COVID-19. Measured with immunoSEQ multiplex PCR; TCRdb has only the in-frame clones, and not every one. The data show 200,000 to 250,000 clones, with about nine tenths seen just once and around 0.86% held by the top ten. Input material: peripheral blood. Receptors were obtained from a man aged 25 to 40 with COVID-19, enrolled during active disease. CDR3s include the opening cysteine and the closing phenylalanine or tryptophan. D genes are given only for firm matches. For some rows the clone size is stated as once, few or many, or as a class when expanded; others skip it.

cdr3_nt: TGTGCCAGCAGGCCGGGCAGGGATTGGGGGGAGGATAACTATGGCTACACCTTC
cdr3_aa: CASRPGRDWGEDNYGYTF
j_call: TRBJ1-2
clone_size: .
d_call: .
v_call: TRBV2

cdr3_nt: TGTGCCAGCAGCTCCCCCGGACAGACCTCCTACGAGCAGTACTTC
cdr3_aa: CASSSPGQTSYEQYF
j_call: TRBJ2-7
clone_size: .
d_call: .
v_call: TRBV28

cdr3_nt: TGTGCCAGCTCACGACAGGGTTTAAATCCACCTGTGAACACTGAAGCTTTCTTT
cdr3_aa: CASSRQGLNPPVNTEAFF
j_call: TRBJ1-1
clone_size: .
d_call: TRBD1
v_call: TRBV18

cdr3_nt: TGTGCCAGCAGCTTAGGGCAGTACACCGGGGAGCTGTTTTTT
cdr3_aa: CASSLGQYTGELFF
j_call: TRBJ2-2
clone_size: .
d_call: .
v_call: TRBV7-6

cdr3_nt: TGTGCCAGTAGTATAGCATCCGGGATCCCCTACGAGCAGTACTTC
cdr3_aa: CASSIASGIPYEQYF
j_call: TRBJ2-7
clone_size: .
d_call: .
v_call: TRBV19

cdr3_nt: TGTGCCAGCAGGTCTATGACACAGGGGCATCAGCCCCAGCATTTT
cdr3_aa: CASRSMTQGHQPQHF
j_call: TRBJ1-5
clone_size: .
d_call: TRBD1
v_call: TRBV28

cdr3_nt: TGTGCCAGCAGCCCCGGGACTAGCGGGGGGGTCCTCTCCTACGAGCAGTACTTC
cdr3_aa: CASSPGTSGGVLSYEQYF
j_call: TRBJ2-7
clone_size: .
d_call: .
v_call: TRBV21-1

cdr3_nt: TGTGCCAGCAGCCGGTCCGGGACAGAAGAGACCCAGTACTTC
cdr3_aa: CASSRSGTEETQYF
j_call: TRBJ2-5
clone_size: .
d_call: TRBD1
v_call: TRBV5-4

cdr3_nt: TGTGCCAGCAGCCAAGATGGGCCCTATGGCTACACCTTC
cdr3_aa: CASSQDGPYGYTF
j_call: TRBJ1-2
clone_size: .
d_call: .
v_call: TRBV3-1/TRBV3-2

cdr3_nt: TGTGCCAGCAGTACAGGGAGAATAAAGAACACTGAAGCTTTCTTT
cdr3_aa: CASSTGRIKNTEAFF
j_call: TRBJ1-1
clone_size: .
d_call: .
v_call: TRBV9

cdr3_nt: TGTGCCAGCAGTTACATGAACCGGGAGCTTGAAGCTTTCTTT
cdr3_aa: CASSYMNRELEAFF
j_call: TRBJ1-1
clone_size: .
d_call: .
v_call: TRBV6-5

cdr3_nt: TGTGCCAGCAGTCACAGGGGGCTAGCTGAAGCTTTCTTT
cdr3_aa: CASSHRGLAEAFF
j_call: TRBJ1-1
clone_size: .
d_call: TRBD1
v_call: TRBV6-2/TRBV6-3

cdr3_nt: TGCAGCGTTGATGTGAGACAGGGGGACAATGAGCAGTTCTTC
cdr3_aa: CSVDVRQGDNEQFF
j_call: TRBJ2-1
clone_size: .
d_call: TRBD1
v_call: TRBV29-1

cdr3_nt: TGTGCCAGCAGGTCGGAAGCCGGACTGGGCGAGCAGTACTTC
cdr3_aa: CASRSEAGLGEQYF
j_call: TRBJ2-7
clone_size: few
d_call: .
v_call: TRBV2

cdr3_nt: TGTGCCAGCAGTTACTCTTTCGGCGGGGGGTACAATGAGCAGTTCTTC
cdr3_aa: CASSYSFGGGYNEQFF
j_call: TRBJ2-1
clone_size: .
d_call: TRBD2
v_call: TRBV6-2/TRBV6-3

cdr3_nt: TGTGCCAGCAGGCTACCCGACAGGTCCCGGGAGCTGTTTTTT
cdr3_aa: CASRLPDRSRELFF
j_call: TRBJ2-2
clone_size: .
d_call: .
v_call: TRBV2

cdr3_nt: TGTGCCTGGAGGGCCTCGGGACAGGGTCTCCGGAACACTGAAGCTTTCTTT
cdr3_aa: CAWRASGQGLRNTEAFF
j_call: TRBJ1-1
clone_size: .
d_call: TRBD1
v_call: TRBV30

cdr3_nt: TGCGCCAGCAGCTTGGGGGACAGGGGCACTGAAGCTTTCTTT
cdr3_aa: CASSLGDRGTEAFF
j_call: TRBJ1-1
clone_size: .
d_call: TRBD1
v_call: TRBV5-1

cdr3_nt: TGTGCCAGCAGCTCCCTCAGGGGCTATGGCTACACCTTC
cdr3_aa: CASSSLRGYGYTF
j_call: TRBJ1-2
clone_size: .
d_call: .
v_call: TRBV7-9

cdr3_nt: TGCGCCAGCAGTCAAGGGACAGGGCCAGATACGCAGTATTTT
cdr3_aa: CASSQGTGPDTQYF
j_call: TRBJ2-3
clone_size: .
d_call: TRBD1
v_call: TRBV23-1

cdr3_nt: TGTGCCAGCACCGGGACAGCCCCCTACGAGCAGTACTTC
cdr3_aa: CASTGTAPYEQYF
j_call: TRBJ2-7
clone_size: .
d_call: TRBD1
v_call: TRBV27

cdr3_nt: TGTGCCAGTAGTGGTTACGACTTTAGCAATCAGCCCCAGCATTTT
cdr3_aa: CASSGYDFSNQPQHF
j_call: TRBJ1-5
clone_size: .
d_call: .
v_call: TRBV19

cdr3_nt: TGTGCCAGCAGCTCCTTTAACTATGGCTACACCTTC
cdr3_aa: CASSSFNYGYTF
j_call: TRBJ1-2
clone_size: .
d_call: .
v_call: TRBV5-6

cdr3_nt: TGTGCCAGCAGCTTAGGGGGTCGGGAGAATTCACCCCTCCACTTT
cdr3_aa: CASSLGGRENSPLHF
j_call: TRBJ1-6
clone_size: .
d_call: .
v_call: TRBV7-9

cdr3_nt: TGCGCCAGCAGCCCGACTAGCGGGGCCGACGGGGAGCTGTTTTTT
cdr3_aa: CASSPTSGADGELFF
j_call: TRBJ2-2
clone_size: once
d_call: TRBD2
v_call: TRBV10-2

cdr3_nt: TGTGCCTGGAGTGGGGGCAGGCCTAATGAAAAACTGTTTTTT
cdr3_aa: CAWSGGRPNEKLFF
j_call: TRBJ1-4
clone_size: .
d_call: .
v_call: TRBV30

cdr3_nt: TGTGCCAGCAGCCAAGAATTGAGAAGCGGGGGGGCTAGCACAGATACGCAGTATTTT
cdr3_aa: CASSQELRSGGASTDTQYF
j_call: TRBJ2-3
clone_size: .
d_call: TRBD2
v_call: TRBV4-2

cdr3_nt: TGTGCCAGCAGCGTAGCGCCAGGCCCTCAGAACACCGGGGAGCTGTTTTTT
cdr3_aa: CASSVAPGPQNTGELFF
j_call: TRBJ2-2
clone_size: .
d_call: .
v_call: TRBV9

cdr3_nt: TGCGCCAGCAGCGCTTGGACTAGCGGGGGGTCCTACGAGCAGTACTTC
cdr3_aa: CASSAWTSGGSYEQYF
j_call: TRBJ2-7
clone_size: .
d_call: TRBD2
v_call: TRBV5-1

cdr3_nt: TGTGCCAGCAGTCTCCGGACTAGCGAGTACTACGAGCAGTACTTC
cdr3_aa: CASSLRTSEYYEQYF
j_call: TRBJ2-7
clone_size: few
d_call: TRBD2
v_call: TRBV6-5

cdr3_nt: TGTGCCTCACGGCGGAATTCACCCCTCCACTTT
cdr3_aa: CASRRNSPLHF
j_call: TRBJ1-6
clone_size: .
d_call: .
v_call: TRBV30

cdr3_nt: TGTGCCAGCAGACAGACAGTGAACACTGAAGCTTTCTTT
cdr3_aa: CASRQTVNTEAFF
j_call: TRBJ1-1
clone_size: .
d_call: .
v_call: TRBV2